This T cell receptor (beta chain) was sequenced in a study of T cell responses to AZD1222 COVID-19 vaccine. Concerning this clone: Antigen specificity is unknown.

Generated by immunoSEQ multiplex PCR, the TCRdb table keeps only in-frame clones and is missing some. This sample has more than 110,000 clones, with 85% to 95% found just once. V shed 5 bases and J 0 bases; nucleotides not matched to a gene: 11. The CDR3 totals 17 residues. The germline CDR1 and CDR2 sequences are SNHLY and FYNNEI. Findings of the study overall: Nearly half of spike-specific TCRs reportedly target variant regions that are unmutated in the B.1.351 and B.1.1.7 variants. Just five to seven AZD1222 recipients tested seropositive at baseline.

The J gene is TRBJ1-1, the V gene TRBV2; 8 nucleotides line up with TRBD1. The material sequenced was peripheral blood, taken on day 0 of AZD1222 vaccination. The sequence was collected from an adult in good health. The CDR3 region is CASSRTGWEYMNTEAFF. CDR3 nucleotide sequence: TGTGCCAGCAGTAGGACAGGGTGGGAATACATGAACACTGAAGCTTTCTTT.